The clone carrying this T cell receptor beta chain was counted between two and nine times. The sample originates from a study of beta chain features in type 1 diabetes. Study in general: Summed over all samples, the examined sorted cells came to some 99 million.

The CDR3 runs to 14 residues. Unmatched junction bases numbered 8, after V lost 3 bases and J lost 7 bases. CDR1 SGHDT and CDR2 YYEEEE come from the germline V gene. What was sequenced were expressed TCRB transcripts, since all of the isolated RNA had been reverse transcribed. The method was immunoSEQ multiplex PCR; TCRdb's version includes in-frame clones alone and lacks a portion of them. This table holds under 400,000 clones, around 20% found once. The origin of this receptor is a woman between 18 and 29 years old in good health. The chain combines TRBV5-6 with TRBJ2-7; 9 bases map to TRBD1. Sequenced sample: naive CD4+ T cells from blood. CDR3 loop: CASSSGWTGEEQYF. The DNA for the CDR3 is TGTGCCAGCAGCTCTGGATGGACAGGGGAAGAGCAGTACTTC. Full variable domain (outside the CDR3, taken from reference TRBV5-6 and TRBJ2-7): DAGVTQSPTHLIKTRGQQVTLRCSPKSGHDTVSWYQQALGQGPQFIFQYYEEEERQRGNFPDRFSGHQFPNYSSELNVNALLLGDSALYLCASSSGWTGEEQYFGPGTRLTVT.